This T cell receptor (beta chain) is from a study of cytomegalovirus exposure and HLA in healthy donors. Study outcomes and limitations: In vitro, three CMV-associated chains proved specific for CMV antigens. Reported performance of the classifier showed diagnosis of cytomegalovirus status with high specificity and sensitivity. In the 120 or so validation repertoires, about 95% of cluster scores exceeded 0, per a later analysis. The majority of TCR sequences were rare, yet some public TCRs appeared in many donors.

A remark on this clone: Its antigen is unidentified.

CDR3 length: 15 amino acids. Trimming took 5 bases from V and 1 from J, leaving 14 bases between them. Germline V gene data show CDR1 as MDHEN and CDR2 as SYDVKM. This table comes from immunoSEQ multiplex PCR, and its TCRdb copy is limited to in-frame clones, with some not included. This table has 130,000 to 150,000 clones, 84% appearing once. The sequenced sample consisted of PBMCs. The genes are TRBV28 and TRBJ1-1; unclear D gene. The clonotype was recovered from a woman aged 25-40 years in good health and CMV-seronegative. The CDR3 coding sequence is TGTGCCAGCAGTATCAAACAGATCCGGAACACTGAAGCTTTCTTT. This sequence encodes CASSIKQIRNTEAFF.